These T cell receptor beta chains were read from a single sample in a study of cytomegalovirus exposure and HLA in healthy donors. The protocol was immunoSEQ multiplex PCR, while the TCRdb copy is restricted to in-frame clones and leaves out a portion. In the table there are some 130,000 clones, approximately 70% of which are singletons. Input material: PBMCs. These receptors originate from a human donor in good health. Each CDR3 is given with its conserved first and last residue. The order of the fields is clone size, D gene, V gene, J gene, CDR3 DNA, CDR3 protein. A D gene is named only where the DNA matches it firmly. The size of a clone is reported for some rows only, either as once, few or many, or as a class for expanded clones.

few	TRBD2	TRBV18	TRBJ2-1	TGTGCCAGCTCACCGTATAGGACTAGCGGAAGCAATGAGCAGTTCTTC	CASSPYRTSGSNEQFF
.	.	TRBV19	TRBJ1-2	TGTGCCAGCCACCAGGGTAGCCGAACCTATGGCTACACCTTC	CASHQGSRTYGYTF
once	TRBD1	TRBV6-5	TRBJ1-4	TGTGCCAGCAGTTACTCGAGACAGGGTAAGGAAAAACTGTTTTTT	CASSYSRQGKEKLFF
.	TRBD2	TRBV5-1	TRBJ2-7	TGCGCCAGCAGCTACACAAGCGGGAGGGCTTACGAGCAGTACTTC	CASSYTSGRAYEQYF
.	TRBD1	TRBV29-1	TRBJ2-7	TGCAGCGTAAGGGACAGCTCCTACGAGCAGTACTTC	CSVRDSSYEQYF
.	TRBD2	TRBV28	TRBJ2-1	TGTGCCAGCAGTTTCTCCTGGACTAGCGGGAGTAATGAGCAGTTCTTC	CASSFSWTSGSNEQFF
.	.	TRBV7-7	TRBJ2-5	TGTGCTAGCAGCCTTATAGACCGGGAGCTACCCCCGACCCAGTACTTC	CASSLIDRELPPTQYF
.	.	TRBV9	TRBJ1-1	TGTGCCAGCAGCGTCACAGAGAACACTGAAGCTTTCTTT	CASSVTENTEAFF
.	.	TRBV2	TRBJ1-5	TGTGCCAGCAGTGCTGGGGGGGGTAATCAGCCCCAGCATTTT	CASSAGGGNQPQHF
.	TRBD2	TRBV27	TRBJ2-1	TGTGCCAGCGAAGGGACGACTAGCGGGAGTTACAATGAGCAGTTCTTC	CASEGTTSGSYNEQFF
.	.	TRBV5-1	TRBJ1-5	TGCGCCAGCAGCTTGGGACAGGCAAATCAGCCCCAGCATTTT	CASSLGQANQPQHF
.	TRBD2	TRBV18	TRBJ2-3	TGTGCCAGCTCACCGTCCCGAGAACGAGCGGGAGCTGATACGCAGTATTTT	CASSPSRERAGADTQYF
.	.	TRBV9	TRBJ2-3	TGTGCCAGCAGCGTAGCCCCATTTTGGGGCAACACAGATACGCAGTATTTT	CASSVAPFWGNTDTQYF
.	TRBD1	TRBV18	TRBJ2-5	TGTGCCAGCTCACCGGACAGGGGCCAAGAGACCCAGTACTTC	CASSPDRGQETQYF
few	.	TRBV5-5	TRBJ2-1	TGTGCCAGCAGCCGCGGGGATAGCTCCTACAATGAGCAGTTCTTC	CASSRGDSSYNEQFF